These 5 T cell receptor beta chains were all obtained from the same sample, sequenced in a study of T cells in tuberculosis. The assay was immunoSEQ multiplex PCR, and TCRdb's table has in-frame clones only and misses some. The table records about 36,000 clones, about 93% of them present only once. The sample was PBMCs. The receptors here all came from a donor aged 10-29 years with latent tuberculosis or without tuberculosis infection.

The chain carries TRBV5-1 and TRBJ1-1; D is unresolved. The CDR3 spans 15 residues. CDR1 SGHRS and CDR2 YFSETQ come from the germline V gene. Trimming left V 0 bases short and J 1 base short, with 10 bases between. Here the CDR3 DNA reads TGCGCCAGCAGCTTGGTCGCTGAGGGGAACACTGAAGCTTTCTTT. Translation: CASSLVAEGNTEAFF.

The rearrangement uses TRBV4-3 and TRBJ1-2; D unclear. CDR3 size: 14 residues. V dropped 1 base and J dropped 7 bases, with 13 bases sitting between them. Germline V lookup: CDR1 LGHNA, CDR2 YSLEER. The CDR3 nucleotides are TGCGCCAGCAGCCAAGTGGAGACCCTGGGTGGCTACACCTTC. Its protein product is CASSQVETLGGYTF.

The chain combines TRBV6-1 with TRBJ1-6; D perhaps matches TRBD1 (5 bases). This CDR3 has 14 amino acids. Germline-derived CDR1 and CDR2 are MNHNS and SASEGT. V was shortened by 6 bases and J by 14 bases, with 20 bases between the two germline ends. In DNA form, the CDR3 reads TGTGCCAGCAGGGCAATGGGGCAAGTAGGATCCCTCCACTTT. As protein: CASRAMGQVGSLHF.

The CDR3 loop is CASSASHQAYNSPLHF. CDR3 coding DNA: TGTGCCAGCAGCGCGAGTCACCAGGCCTATAATTCACCCCTCCACTTT. The chain carries TRBV9 and TRBJ1-6; unclear D gene. This CDR3 contains 16 residues. V shed 3 bases and J shed 2 bases, with 12 bases lying between them. In germline, CDR1 is SGDLS, CDR2 YYNGEE.

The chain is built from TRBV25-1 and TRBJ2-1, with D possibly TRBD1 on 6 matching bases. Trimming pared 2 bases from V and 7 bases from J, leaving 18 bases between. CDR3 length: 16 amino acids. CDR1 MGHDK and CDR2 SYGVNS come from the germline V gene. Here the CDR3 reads CASSEPWQGQANEQFF. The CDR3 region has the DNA TGTGCCAGCAGTGAACCTTGGCAGGGGCAAGCGAATGAGCAGTTCTTC.